These 5 T cell receptor beta chains were sequenced from one sample in a study of T cell clusters in autoimmune cytopenias. TRB was amplified from around 0.25 ug of peripheral blood genomic DNA per sample. Multiplex touch-down PCR amplified TRB using TRB-A and TRB-B pools in one tube. TCRdb reanalyzed the multiplex PCR reads, giving one entry per CDR3 protein sequence and no DNA. The sample's table shows fewer than 6,500 distinct CDR3 sequences. This same sample was also part of a study on T cell repertoires in aging, cancer and after chemotherapy.

Sequencing input: peripheral blood. All receptors derive from a human donor in good health.

The J gene is TRBJ1-1, the V gene TRBV6-5; TCRdb's D call of TRBD1 is untestable without DNA. The CDR3 is 19 amino acids. Germline V CDR1 and CDR2: MNHEY, SVGAGI. This CDR3 reads CASSLLGVGTGGMNTEAFF.

J is TRBJ1-1 and V is TRBV10-3; TCRdb's assignment of TRBD1 cannot be checked, as there is no DNA. The V gene's germline CDR1 is ENHRY and CDR2 SYGVKD. CDR3 size: 14 residues. This CDR3 is CAISPGQRNTEAFF.

This chain uses TRBV6-1 with TRBJ1-6; TCRdb outputs TRBD1, but without DNA this stays unchecked. This CDR3 spans 14 amino acids. Germline assignment: CDR1 MNHNS and CDR2 SASEGT. The CDR3 here is CASSEQGNYSPLHF.

The chain uses TRBV29-1 and TRBJ2-1; TCRdb's D gene call, TRBD1, goes unchecked for lack of DNA. Germline V gene data show CDR1 as SQVTM and CDR2 as ANQGSEA. The CDR3 runs to 13 residues. The CDR3 spells CSVEGVDENEQFF.

The chain combines TRBV6-5 with TRBJ2-5; the D call of TRBD1 rests on TCRdb alone, since no DNA is present to check it. This CDR3 spans 17 amino acids. Germline loops: CDR1 MNHEY, CDR2 SVGAGI. The CDR3 reads CASSYSGGGRYGETQYF.